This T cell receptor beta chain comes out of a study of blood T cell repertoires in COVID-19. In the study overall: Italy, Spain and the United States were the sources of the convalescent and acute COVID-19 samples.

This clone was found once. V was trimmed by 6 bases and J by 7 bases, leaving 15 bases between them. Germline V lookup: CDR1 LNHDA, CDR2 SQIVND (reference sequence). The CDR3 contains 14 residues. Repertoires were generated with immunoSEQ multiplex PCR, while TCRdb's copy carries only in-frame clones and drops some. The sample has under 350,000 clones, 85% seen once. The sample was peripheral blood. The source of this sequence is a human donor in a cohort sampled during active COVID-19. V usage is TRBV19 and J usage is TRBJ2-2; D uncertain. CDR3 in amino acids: CASRAGFLVGELFF. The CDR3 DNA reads TGTGCCAGTAGGGCAGGATTTCTTGTCGGGGAGCTGTTTTTT.